These T cell receptor beta chains were read from a single sample in a study of blood T cells in healthy people across ages. Using its own MiXCR run on the 5' RACE reads, TCRdb lists one record per CDR3 protein. The table shows some 1.5 million distinct CDR3 sequences, with roughly 27% occurring only once. Sequenced input: blood. These receptors were taken from a young woman in good health. Each CDR3 is given with its conserved first and last residue. D genes are given only for firm matches. Expanded clones get a size class; other rows say once, few or many, or leave the size out.

V: TRBV7-9; size: -; J: TRBJ2-3; D: -; DNA: TGTGCCAGCAGCTCGCCGACTAGTCCGTCAGATACGCAGTATTTT; CDR3: CASSSPTSPSDTQYF
V: TRBV5-5; size: -; J: TRBJ2-1; D: TRBD2; DNA: TGTGCCAGCAGCTTGGGAGCTAGCGGGAGAGGGAATGAGCAGTTCTTC; CDR3: CASSLGASGRGNEQFF
V: TRBV4-2; size: -; J: TRBJ1-1; D: -; DNA: TGTGCCAGCAGCCGGCTCTCGATGAACACTGAAGCTTTCTTT; CDR3: CASSRLSMNTEAFF
V: TRBV12-5; size: many; J: TRBJ2-5; D: -; DNA: TGTGCTAGTGTCCTAGACGTGGAAGAGACCCAGTACTTC; CDR3: CASVLDVEETQYF
V: TRBV7-3; size: -; J: TRBJ2-1; D: -; DNA: TGTGCCAGCAGCCGCGGGTCGCGGGGCGGTGAGCAGTTCTTC; CDR3: CASSRGSRGGEQFF
V: TRBV7-8; size: -; J: TRBJ2-2; D: -; DNA: TGTGCCAGCAGCTCCCGACCGCCGGGAACTTCCGGGGAGCTGTTTTTT; CDR3: CASSSRPPGTSGELFF
V: TRBV5-1; size: -; J: TRBJ2-3; D: -; DNA: TGCGCCAGCAGGTTGACGATGGATTCCACAGATACGCAGTATTTT; CDR3: CASRLTMDSTDTQYF
V: TRBV4-3; size: many; J: TRBJ2-4; D: -; DNA: TGCGCCAGCAGCCAAGACAAATTTTTACCAGAGTACTTC; CDR3: CASSQDKFLPEYF
V: TRBV2; size: -; J: TRBJ2-5; D: -; DNA: TGTGCCGGCAGTGGAGCTTGGACAGAGACCCAGTACTTC; CDR3: CAGSGAWTETQYF
V: TRBV12-3/TRBV12-4; size: -; J: TRBJ1-2; D: TRBD1; DNA: TGTGCCAGCAGTGAACTAGGACAGGGGGATGGCTACACCTTC; CDR3: CASSELGQGDGYTF
V: TRBV29-1; size: many; J: TRBJ2-7; D: -; DNA: TGCAGCGCCAGAGGACAGTCTGGAATCTCCGAGCAGTACTTC; CDR3: CSARGQSGISEQYF
V: TRBV5-1; size: -; J: TRBJ2-7; D: TRBD1; DNA: TGCGCCAGCAGCTTGGAGCTCGGGACAGGGGGCAGCAACGAGCAGTACTTC; CDR3: CASSLELGTGGSNEQYF
V: TRBV20-1; size: few; J: TRBJ2-1; D: TRBD1; DNA: TGCAGTGCTCCAAACCCCTCCAGGGGGCGCATGGGCAATGAGCAGTTCTTC; CDR3: CSAPNPSRGRMGNEQFF
V: TRBV4-2; size: few; J: TRBJ2-7; D: -; DNA: TGTGCCGGCAGCCAAGTCAGGGGAGGAGAGCAGTACTTC; CDR3: CAGSQVRGGEQYF
V: TRBV18; size: -; J: TRBJ2-7; D: -; DNA: TGTGCCAGCTCGCCCCTAGGAGGGAGCGGCTCCTACGAGCAGTACTTC; CDR3: CASSPLGGSGSYEQYF
V: TRBV9; size: many; J: TRBJ2-4; D: TRBD2; DNA: TGTGCCAGCAGCGCGCGGGGGGCCGGGGACATTCAGTACTTC; CDR3: CASSARGAGDIQYF
V: TRBV29-1; size: once; J: TRBJ2-7; D: TRBD1; DNA: TGCAGCGTCCTCGACAGGGCCTACGAGCAGTACTTC; CDR3: CSVLDRAYEQYF
V: TRBV5-1; size: many; J: TRBJ2-3; D: TRBD1; DNA: TGCGCCAGCAGCCCCGCAGGGGGCAAGGATACGCAGTATTTT; CDR3: CASSPAGGKDTQYF
V: TRBV18; size: -; J: TRBJ1-1; D: -; DNA: TGTGCCAGCTCATCTATCGCTTCTAGTCGGGCTGAAGCTTTCTTT; CDR3: CASSSIASSRAEAFF
V: TRBV4-3; size: few; J: TRBJ1-4; D: -; DNA: TGCGCCAGCAGCTTCCAGGGTGGGATTAATGAAAAACTGTTTTTT; CDR3: CASSFQGGINEKLFF
V: TRBV6-2/TRBV6-3; size: few; J: TRBJ2-1; D: TRBD2; DNA: TGTGCCAGCAGCCGGCCGGGACTAGCTAATGAGCAGTTCTTC; CDR3: CASSRPGLANEQFF
V: TRBV25-1; size: many; J: TRBJ2-1; D: -; DNA: TGTGCCAGCGGGGGGAGACTTAGTTCCTCCTACAATGAGCAGTTCTTC; CDR3: CASGGRLSSSYNEQFF
V: TRBV3-1; size: many; J: TRBJ2-7; D: TRBD2; DNA: TGTGCCAGCACCGGGGGGGTAACCTACGAGCAGTACTTC; CDR3: CASTGGVTYEQYF
V: TRBV5-1; size: few; J: TRBJ1-2; D: TRBD1; DNA: TGCGCCAGCAGCAAGGGACAGGGCATCTATGGCTACACCTTC; CDR3: CASSKGQGIYGYTF
V: TRBV20-1; size: -; J: TRBJ2-3; D: -; DNA: TGCAGTGCTAGAAGACCCGGGCGTTCTTTCACAGATACGCAGTATTTT; CDR3: CSARRPGRSFTDTQYF
V: TRBV4-1; size: -; J: TRBJ2-1; D: -; DNA: TGCGCCAGCAGCCGAACGGCAGGGCAGGGGTACGACAATGAGCAGTTCTTC; CDR3: CASSRTAGQGYDNEQFF
V: TRBV9; size: few; J: TRBJ2-4; D: TRBD1; DNA: TGTGCCAGCAGCAAAGGACAGGGGGGGGAAAACATTCAGTACTTC; CDR3: CASSKGQGGENIQYF
V: TRBV7-2; size: -; J: TRBJ2-2; D: -; DNA: TGTGCCAGCAGCTTAGACAGTAGCACCGGGGAGCTGTTTTTT; CDR3: CASSLDSSTGELFF
V: TRBV20-1; size: few; J: TRBJ1-5; D: -; DNA: TGCAGTGCTAGAGAGCCCCGGGACGGTCATCAGCCCCAGCATTTT; CDR3: CSAREPRDGHQPQHF
V: TRBV9; size: few; J: TRBJ2-2; D: TRBD1; DNA: TGTGCCAGCAGCGTAGTGGGACAGGGCAACACCGGGGAGCTGTTTTTT; CDR3: CASSVVGQGNTGELFF
V: TRBV6-1; size: -; J: TRBJ1-1; D: TRBD1; DNA: TGTGCCAGCAGTGACGCCGACAGGGTCAAAGCTTTCTTT; CDR3: CASSDADRVKAFF
V: TRBV6-5; size: few; J: TRBJ2-7; D: TRBD2; DNA: TGTGCCAGCAGCTTATACGGGACTAGGACCGCCGAGCAGTACTTC; CDR3: CASSLYGTRTAEQYF
V: TRBV14; size: many; J: TRBJ2-7; D: -; DNA: TGTGCCAGCAGCCAATTAGGGCTCTCCTACGAGCAGTACTTC; CDR3: CASSQLGLSYEQYF
V: TRBV11-2; size: few; J: TRBJ2-1; D: -; DNA: TGTGCCAGCAGCTTTCAGGGGTCGAGCTCCTACCATGAGCAGTTCTTC; CDR3: CASSFQGSSSYHEQFF
V: TRBV29-1; size: -; J: TRBJ1-1; D: -; DNA: TGCAGCGTTGATCGGGTCCGTAAGACTTCCACTGAAGCTTTCTTT; CDR3: CSVDRVRKTSTEAFF
V: TRBV7-6; size: -; J: TRBJ1-1; D: -; DNA: TGTGCCAGCAGCTTAGGATCGCCACGCGAGTACACTGAAGCTTTCTTT; CDR3: CASSLGSPREYTEAFF
V: TRBV5-5; size: many; J: TRBJ2-7; D: TRBD2; DNA: TGTGCCAGCAGCACACTAGCGGGGGACCCCTACGAGCAGTACTTC; CDR3: CASSTLAGDPYEQYF
V: TRBV7-2; size: -; J: TRBJ2-7; D: TRBD1; DNA: TGTGCCAGCAGCTCGGGACAGGGGGCGGTCTCCTACGAGCAGTACTTC; CDR3: CASSSGQGAVSYEQYF
V: TRBV7-8; size: -; J: TRBJ1-1; D: -; DNA: TGTGCCAGCAGTTTACTCTACTCTAGCCTTGAAGCTTTCTTT; CDR3: CASSLLYSSLEAFF
V: TRBV4-3; size: -; J: TRBJ2-1; D: -; DNA: TGCGCCAGCAGCCAAAGGGTGCCGGATGAGCAGTTCTTC; CDR3: CASSQRVPDEQFF
V: TRBV7-6; size: many; J: TRBJ2-7; D: -; DNA: TGTGCCAGCAGCTTGGGTCCGGGGGACGAGCAGTACTTC; CDR3: CASSLGPGDEQYF
V: TRBV11-2; size: few; J: TRBJ2-3; D: -; DNA: TGTGCCAGCAGCACAACGCTTGATACGCAGTATTTT; CDR3: CASSTTLDTQYF
V: TRBV6-4; size: many; J: TRBJ2-1; D: -; DNA: TGTGCCAGCAGTGATCTGCCGGGACGGAGCTCCTACAATGAGCAGTTCTTC; CDR3: CASSDLPGRSSYNEQFF
V: TRBV7-2; size: few; J: TRBJ2-3; D: TRBD2; DNA: TGTGCCAGCAGCTTCCGTAAGCGGGGGGTCACAGATACGCAGTATTTT; CDR3: CASSFRKRGVTDTQYF
V: TRBV5-4; size: -; J: TRBJ1-2; D: -; DNA: TGTGCCAGCAGCGCTTACAGGGACGCGGTCGGCGGCTACACCTTC; CDR3: CASSAYRDAVGGYTF
V: TRBV10-3; size: many; J: TRBJ2-7; D: TRBD1; DNA: TGTGCCATCCGGGGACAGGGAACCCACGAGCAGTACTTC; CDR3: CAIRGQGTHEQYF
V: TRBV5-1; size: few; J: TRBJ2-1; D: -; DNA: TGCGCCAGCAGCTTAGATAATAGCGATGAGCAGTTCTTC; CDR3: CASSLDNSDEQFF
V: TRBV11-2; size: few; J: TRBJ2-7; D: TRBD2; DNA: TGTGCCAGCAGCTCGAAGGGACTAGCGGGGGTCGAGCAGTACTTC; CDR3: CASSSKGLAGVEQYF
V: TRBV15; size: -; J: TRBJ2-7; D: -; DNA: TGTGCCTGGGAGTCCTACGAGCAGTACTTC; CDR3: CAWESYEQYF
V: TRBV9; size: -; J: TRBJ1-1; D: -; DNA: TGTGCCAGCGGCGCCCGGACGAACACTGAAGCTTTCTTT; CDR3: CASGARTNTEAFF
V: TRBV29-1; size: few; J: TRBJ1-2; D: -; DNA: TGCAGCGTTGAAAAGCCGGCGAGTGTTGGCTACACCTTC; CDR3: CSVEKPASVGYTF
V: TRBV5-1; size: few; J: TRBJ1-1; D: TRBD1; DNA: TGCGCCAGCAGCTTGGACCCCGCCAGGGGGTGGACTGAAGCTTTCTTT; CDR3: CASSLDPARGWTEAFF
V: TRBV7-6; size: -; J: TRBJ1-4; D: -; DNA: TGTGCCAGCAGCCCCGACAGGAACAATGAAAAACTGTTTTTT; CDR3: CASSPDRNNEKLFF
V: TRBV20-1; size: few; J: TRBJ2-1; D: TRBD2; DNA: TGCAGTGCTAATGTAGAGCGGGGGCTGTCCTACAATGAGCAGTTCTTC; CDR3: CSANVERGLSYNEQFF
V: TRBV5-1; size: once; J: TRBJ2-3; D: -; DNA: TGCGCCAGCAGCTTTCTAGGAGACCCCACAGATACGCAGTATTTT; CDR3: CASSFLGDPTDTQYF